A selection of T cell receptor beta chains follows, all from one sample in a study of T cell responses to AZD1222 COVID-19 vaccine. Using immunoSEQ multiplex PCR, the repertoire was profiled, and TCRdb retains in-frame clones only, with some absent. The sample includes about 150,000 clones, roughly 87% seen only once; the top ten take approximately 6.2%. Material: peripheral blood, obtained 28 days after the second AZD1222 dose. These receptors came from an adult who received the AZD1222 COVID-19 vaccine. Each CDR3 is given with its conserved first and last residue. D genes are given only for firm matches. For some rows the clone size is stated as once, few or many, or as a class when expanded; others skip it.

v_gene: TRBV9; d_gene: TRBD1; j_gene: TRBJ2-2; abundance: -; CDR3nt: TGTGCCAGCAGAGGGACAGCCAACACCGGGGAGCTGTTTTTT; CDR3aa: CASRGTANTGELFF
v_gene: TRBV19; d_gene: -; j_gene: TRBJ2-6; abundance: -; CDR3nt: TGTGCCAGTAGTATGGCGCAGGGCCTGGGATCTGGGGCCAACGTCCTGACTTTC; CDR3aa: CASSMAQGLGSGANVLTF
v_gene: TRBV6-2/TRBV6-3; d_gene: -; j_gene: TRBJ1-5; abundance: -; CDR3nt: TGTGCCAGCAGCCGGAAGGTGGGCGCCGGCAATCAGCCCCAGCATTTT; CDR3aa: CASSRKVGAGNQPQHF
v_gene: TRBV5-6; d_gene: TRBD1; j_gene: TRBJ1-1; abundance: -; CDR3nt: TGTGCCAGCAGCGCCACAGGGGGAAATAAAGCTTTCTTT; CDR3aa: CASSATGGNKAFF
v_gene: TRBV6-2/TRBV6-3; d_gene: -; j_gene: TRBJ1-2; abundance: -; CDR3nt: TGTGCCAGCAGTTACGACGGCTCGATCTATGGCTACACCTTC; CDR3aa: CASSYDGSIYGYTF
v_gene: TRBV28; d_gene: -; j_gene: TRBJ2-2; abundance: -; CDR3nt: TGTGCCAGCAGTTTAGTGAGGGTTAACACCGGGGAGCTGTTTTTT; CDR3aa: CASSLVRVNTGELFF
v_gene: TRBV7-9; d_gene: -; j_gene: TRBJ2-3; abundance: -; CDR3nt: TGTGCCAGCAGCTTAGATGCAGATACGCAGTATTTT; CDR3aa: CASSLDADTQYF
v_gene: TRBV5-4; d_gene: TRBD2; j_gene: TRBJ2-2; abundance: -; CDR3nt: TGTGCCAGCAGCTTGGGAGGACTAGGACGTACCGGGGAGCTGTTTTTT; CDR3aa: CASSLGGLGRTGELFF
v_gene: TRBV19; d_gene: TRBD2; j_gene: TRBJ2-2; abundance: -; CDR3nt: TGTGCCAGTAGTATCAGACTAGCGGGGGTCGTCCTAAACACCGGGGAGCTGTTTTTT; CDR3aa: CASSIRLAGVVLNTGELFF
v_gene: TRBV9; d_gene: TRBD2; j_gene: TRBJ2-1; abundance: -; CDR3nt: TGTGCCAGCTCAACCGGGACTAGCGGGGGGAATGAGCAGTTCTTC; CDR3aa: CASSTGTSGGNEQFF
v_gene: TRBV18; d_gene: TRBD1; j_gene: TRBJ1-4; abundance: -; CDR3nt: TGTGCCAGCTCACCATTTAGTGGGGGACAGGGAGATGAAAAACTGTTTTTT; CDR3aa: CASSPFSGGQGDEKLFF
v_gene: TRBV9; d_gene: -; j_gene: TRBJ1-5; abundance: -; CDR3nt: TGTGCCAGCAGCGTTGGGGGGCGTAGCAATCAGCCCCAGCATTTT; CDR3aa: CASSVGGRSNQPQHF
v_gene: TRBV7-9; d_gene: -; j_gene: TRBJ2-2; abundance: once; CDR3nt: TGTGCCAGCAGCTCAAGAGGAACGGACAACACCGGGGAGCTGTTTTTT; CDR3aa: CASSSRGTDNTGELFF
v_gene: TRBV19; d_gene: -; j_gene: TRBJ1-3; abundance: -; CDR3nt: TGTGCCAGTAGTACTCAGGCGCTCTCTTCAGGAAACACCATATATTTT; CDR3aa: CASSTQALSSGNTIYF
v_gene: TRBV3-1/TRBV3-2; d_gene: -; j_gene: TRBJ1-5; abundance: -; CDR3nt: TGTGCCAGCAGCCAAGCAGGGGCAGATCAGCCCCAGCATTTT; CDR3aa: CASSQAGADQPQHF
v_gene: TRBV14; d_gene: TRBD2; j_gene: TRBJ2-3; abundance: -; CDR3nt: TGTGCCAGCAGCCGATGGACTAGCGGCAGCACAGATACGCAGTATTTT; CDR3aa: CASSRWTSGSTDTQYF
v_gene: TRBV9; d_gene: -; j_gene: TRBJ1-6; abundance: -; CDR3nt: TGTGCCAGCAGCGTAGGGGAACAGGCTTCACCCCTCCACTTT; CDR3aa: CASSVGEQASPLHF
v_gene: TRBV28; d_gene: -; j_gene: TRBJ1-6; abundance: -; CDR3nt: TGTGCCAGCCGAGTTGCCCATGGGAATTCACCCCTCCACTTT; CDR3aa: CASRVAHGNSPLHF
v_gene: TRBV3-1/TRBV3-2; d_gene: -; j_gene: TRBJ2-5; abundance: -; CDR3nt: TGTGCCAGCAGCCAAGGGTACCGCCGCGCCCAAGAGACCCAGTACTTC; CDR3aa: CASSQGYRRAQETQYF
v_gene: TRBV6-5; d_gene: TRBD1; j_gene: TRBJ1-5; abundance: -; CDR3nt: TGTGCCAGCAGCCAAACAGCCGACAGGGCCCAGCATTTT; CDR3aa: CASSQTADRAQHF
v_gene: TRBV28; d_gene: TRBD1; j_gene: TRBJ2-1; abundance: -; CDR3nt: TGTGCCACCTTCAGGCAGGGGGCGTACAATGAGCAGTTCTTC; CDR3aa: CATFRQGAYNEQFF
v_gene: TRBV7-9; d_gene: -; j_gene: TRBJ2-3; abundance: -; CDR3nt: TGTGCCAGCAGCACTGTAAAGGAAAACACAGATACGCAGTATTTT; CDR3aa: CASSTVKENTDTQYF
v_gene: TRBV27; d_gene: -; j_gene: TRBJ1-3; abundance: -; CDR3nt: TGTGCCAGCAGTTTTCAGGGGACTGGAAACACCATATATTTT; CDR3aa: CASSFQGTGNTIYF
v_gene: TRBV19; d_gene: TRBD1; j_gene: TRBJ2-7; abundance: once; CDR3nt: TGTGCCAGTAGTATAGAGGGGACAGGTACCTACGAGCAGTACTTC; CDR3aa: CASSIEGTGTYEQYF
v_gene: TRBV19; d_gene: -; j_gene: TRBJ2-1; abundance: -; CDR3nt: TGTGCCAGTAGTATAACCCCAGGGGGGAGCTCCTACAATGAGCAGTTCTTC; CDR3aa: CASSITPGGSSYNEQFF
v_gene: TRBV5-6; d_gene: -; j_gene: TRBJ1-6; abundance: -; CDR3nt: TGTGCCAGCAGCAGTAGGGTTTACTCACCCCTCCACTTT; CDR3aa: CASSSRVYSPLHF
v_gene: TRBV2; d_gene: TRBD1; j_gene: TRBJ1-1; abundance: once; CDR3nt: TGTGCCAGCACCAGTCAGGGGGCTTTCCGAAACACTGAAGCTTTCTTT; CDR3aa: CASTSQGAFRNTEAFF
v_gene: TRBV28; d_gene: -; j_gene: TRBJ1-5; abundance: -; CDR3nt: TGTGCCAGCGGGGTAAACGGGCAGCCCCAGCATTTT; CDR3aa: CASGVNGQPQHF
v_gene: TRBV19; d_gene: -; j_gene: TRBJ2-7; abundance: -; CDR3nt: TGTGCCAGTAGCGCGGGACAGTCCTACGAGCAGTACTTC; CDR3aa: CASSAGQSYEQYF
v_gene: TRBV7-9; d_gene: TRBD2; j_gene: TRBJ2-5; abundance: -; CDR3nt: TGTGCCAGCAGCTTAGCGTCCGGGGGGTCCGAGACCCAGTACTTC; CDR3aa: CASSLASGGSETQYF
v_gene: TRBV6-1; d_gene: -; j_gene: TRBJ2-7; abundance: once; CDR3nt: TGTGCCAGCAGTGAACTGTACGACTCCTACGAGCAGTACTTC; CDR3aa: CASSELYDSYEQYF